The sequence of this T cell receptor beta chain was determined in a study of cytomegalovirus exposure and HLA in healthy donors. Study-level results: Among the most significant clusters, several appeared linked to common viral pathogens in a later analysis.

A note on this clone: Its matching antigen is unknown.

A multiplex PCR was run with 60 Vbeta primers and 13 Jbeta primers. Generated by immunoSEQ multiplex PCR, the TCRdb table keeps only in-frame clones and is missing some. The sample comprises about 110,000 clones, 79% of which are singletons, and about 3.4% rests with the top ten. This receptor was taken from a woman aged 40 to 55 in good health and CMV-seronegative. Sample: PBMCs.

The CDR3 coding sequence is TGTGCCAGCAGCCAGGGGCGAATCTACGAGCAGTACTTC. Encoded protein: CASSQGRIYEQYF. The genes are TRBV4-2 and TRBJ2-7; weak D call: TRBD1 (5 bases). Germline V lookup: CDR1 LGHNA, CDR2 YNFKEQ. Trimming cost V 3 bases and J 3 bases, with 9 bases left between them. This CDR3 has 13 amino acids.